The source of this T cell receptor beta chain is a study of cytomegalovirus exposure and HLA in healthy donors. CDR1 and CDR2 (germline): SGHDN, FVKESK. V lost 6 bases and J lost 4, with 12 bases in between. The CDR3 is made up of 13 amino acids. Primers included in the PCR were 60 Vbeta and 13 Jbeta primers. Some clones are missing from TCRdb's copy, which holds only in-frame ones; the method was immunoSEQ multiplex PCR. This sample carries roughly 180,000 clones, 60% to 80% of them seen once, and the ten largest clones take over 12%. The sequencing input was PBMCs. The V call is TRBV14, the J call TRBJ2-5, with D perhaps TRBD2 (6 bases). This clonotype originated in a man aged 50 to 59 in good health and CMV-seropositive. CDR3 sequence: CASRGDSSETQYF. The CDR3 DNA reads TGTGCCAGCAGGGGGGACTCCTCAGAGACCCAGTACTTC.